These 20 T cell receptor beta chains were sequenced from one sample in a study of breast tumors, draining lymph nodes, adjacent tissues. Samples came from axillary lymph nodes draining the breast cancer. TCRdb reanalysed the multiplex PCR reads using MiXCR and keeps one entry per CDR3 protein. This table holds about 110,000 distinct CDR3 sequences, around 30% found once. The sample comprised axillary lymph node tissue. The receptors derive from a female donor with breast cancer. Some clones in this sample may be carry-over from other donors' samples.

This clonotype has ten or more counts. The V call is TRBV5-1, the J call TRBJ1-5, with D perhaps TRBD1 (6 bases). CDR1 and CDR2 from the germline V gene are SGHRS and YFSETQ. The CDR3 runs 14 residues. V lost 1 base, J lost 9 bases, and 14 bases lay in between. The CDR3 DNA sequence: TGCGCCAGCAGCTTGACAGGGTCGGGGAGGCCCCAGCATTTT. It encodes CASSLTGSGRPQHF. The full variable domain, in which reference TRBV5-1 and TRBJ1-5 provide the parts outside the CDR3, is KAGVTQTPRYLIKTRGQQVTLSCSPISGHRSVSWYQQTPGQGLQFLFEYFSETQRNKGNFPGRFSGRQFSNSRSEMNVSTLELGDSALYLCASSLTGSGRPQHFGDGTRLSIL.

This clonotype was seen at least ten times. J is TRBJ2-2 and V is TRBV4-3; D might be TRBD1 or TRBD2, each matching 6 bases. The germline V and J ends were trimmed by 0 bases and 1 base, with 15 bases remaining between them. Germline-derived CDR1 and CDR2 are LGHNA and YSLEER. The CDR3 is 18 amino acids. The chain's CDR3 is CASSQDFYGGRNTGELFF. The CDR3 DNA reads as TGCGCCAGCAGCCAAGATTTTTACGGGGGCCGGAACACCGGGGAGCTGTTTTTT.

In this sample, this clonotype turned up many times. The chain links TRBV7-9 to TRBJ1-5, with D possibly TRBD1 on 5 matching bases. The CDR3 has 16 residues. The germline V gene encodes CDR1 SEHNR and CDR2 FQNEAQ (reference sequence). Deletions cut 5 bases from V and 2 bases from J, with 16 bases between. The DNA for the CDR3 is TGTGCCAGCAGCATCTCCGGGGCCCTGGGCAATCAGCCCCAGCATTTT. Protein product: CASSISGALGNQPQHF.

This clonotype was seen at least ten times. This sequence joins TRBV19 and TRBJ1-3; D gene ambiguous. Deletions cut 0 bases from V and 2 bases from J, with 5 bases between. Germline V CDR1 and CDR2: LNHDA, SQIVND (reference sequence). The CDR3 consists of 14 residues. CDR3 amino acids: CASSIDGAGNTIYF. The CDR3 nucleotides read TGTGCCAGTAGTATAGACGGGGCTGGAAACACCATATATTTT.

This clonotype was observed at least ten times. DNA for the CDR3: TGCGCCAGCAGCCAAGATAGCGCAGGGGAGAGGAATGGCTACACCTTC. Protein sequence: CASSQDSAGERNGYTF. This rearrangement joins TRBV4-1 to TRBJ1-2; maybe TRBD1 (6 bases). Germline assignment: CDR1 MGHRA and CDR2 YSYEKL. Deletions cut 0 bases from V and 6 bases from J, with 17 bases between. The CDR3 contains 16 residues.

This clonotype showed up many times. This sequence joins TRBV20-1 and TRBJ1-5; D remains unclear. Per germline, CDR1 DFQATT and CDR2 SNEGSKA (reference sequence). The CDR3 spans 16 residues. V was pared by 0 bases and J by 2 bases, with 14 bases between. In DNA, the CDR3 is TGCAGTGCTAGAGACCAGTTGGGAGTCGGCAATCAGCCCCAGCATTTT. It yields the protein CSARDQLGVGNQPQHF.

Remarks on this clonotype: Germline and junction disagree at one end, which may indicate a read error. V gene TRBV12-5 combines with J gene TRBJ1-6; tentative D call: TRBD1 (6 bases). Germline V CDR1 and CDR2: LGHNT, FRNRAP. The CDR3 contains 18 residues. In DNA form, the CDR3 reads TGTGCTAGTGGCCTCCGAGGACAGATCCATCCCTATAATTCGCCCCTCCGCTTT. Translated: CASGLRGQIHPYNSPLRF. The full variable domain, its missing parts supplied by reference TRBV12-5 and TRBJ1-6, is DARVTQTPRHKVTEMGQEVTMRCQPILGHNTVFWYRQTMMQGLELLAYFRNRAPLDDSGMPKDRFSAEMPDATLATLKIQPSEPRDSAVYFCASGLRGQIHPYNSPLRFGNGTRLTVT.

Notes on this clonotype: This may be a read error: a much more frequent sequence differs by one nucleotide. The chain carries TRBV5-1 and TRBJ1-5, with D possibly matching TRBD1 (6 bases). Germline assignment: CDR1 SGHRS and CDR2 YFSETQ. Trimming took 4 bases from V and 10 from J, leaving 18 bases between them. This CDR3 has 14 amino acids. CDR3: CASSLQGSGHPQHF. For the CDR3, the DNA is TGCGCCAGCAGCCTCCAGGGGTCTGGACACCCCCAGCATTTT.

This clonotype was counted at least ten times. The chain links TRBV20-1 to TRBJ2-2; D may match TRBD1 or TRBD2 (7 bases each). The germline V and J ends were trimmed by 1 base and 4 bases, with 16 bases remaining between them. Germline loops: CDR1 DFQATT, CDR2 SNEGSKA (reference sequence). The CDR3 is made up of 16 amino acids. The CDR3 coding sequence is TGCAGTGCTAGAGCCCAGGGGGGGGCCACCACCGGGGAGCTGTTTTTT. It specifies CSARAQGGATTGELFF.

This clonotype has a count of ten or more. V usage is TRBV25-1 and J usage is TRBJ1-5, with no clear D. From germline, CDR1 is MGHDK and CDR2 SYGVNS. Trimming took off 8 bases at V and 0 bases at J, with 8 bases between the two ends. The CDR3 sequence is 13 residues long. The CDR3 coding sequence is TGTGCCAGCCCCGGACCTAGCAATCAGCCCCAGCATTTT. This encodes CASPGPSNQPQHF.

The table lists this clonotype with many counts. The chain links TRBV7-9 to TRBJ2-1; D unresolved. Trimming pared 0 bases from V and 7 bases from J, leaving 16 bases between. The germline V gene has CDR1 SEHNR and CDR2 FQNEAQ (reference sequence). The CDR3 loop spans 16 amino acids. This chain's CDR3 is CASSLAAASLGNEQFF. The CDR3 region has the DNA TGTGCCAGCAGCTTAGCGGCAGCATCTCTTGGGAATGAGCAGTTCTTC.

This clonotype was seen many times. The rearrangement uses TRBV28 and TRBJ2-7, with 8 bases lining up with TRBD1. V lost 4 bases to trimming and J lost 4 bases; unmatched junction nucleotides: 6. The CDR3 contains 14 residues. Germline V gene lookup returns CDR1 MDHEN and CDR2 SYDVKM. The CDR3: CASSWQGAGYEQYF. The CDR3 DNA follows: TGTGCCAGCAGTTGGCAGGGGGCCGGGTACGAGCAGTACTTC.

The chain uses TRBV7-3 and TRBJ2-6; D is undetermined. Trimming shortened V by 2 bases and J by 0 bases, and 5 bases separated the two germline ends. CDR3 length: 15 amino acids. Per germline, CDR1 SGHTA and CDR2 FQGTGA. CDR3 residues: CASSLSVSGANVLTF. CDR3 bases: TGTGCCAGCAGCTTATCTGTCTCTGGGGCCAACGTCCTGACTTTC.

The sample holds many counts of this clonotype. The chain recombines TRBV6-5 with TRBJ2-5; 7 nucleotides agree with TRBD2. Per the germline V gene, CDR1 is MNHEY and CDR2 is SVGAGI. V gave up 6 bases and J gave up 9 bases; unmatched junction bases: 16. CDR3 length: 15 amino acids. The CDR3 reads CASRTTPVPLAAQYF. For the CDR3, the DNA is TGTGCCAGCAGAACAACTCCGGTGCCGCTAGCGGCCCAGTACTTC.

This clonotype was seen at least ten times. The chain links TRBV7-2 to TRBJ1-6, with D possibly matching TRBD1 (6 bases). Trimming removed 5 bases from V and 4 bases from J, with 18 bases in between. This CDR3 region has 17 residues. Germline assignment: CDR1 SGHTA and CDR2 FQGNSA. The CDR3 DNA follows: TGTGCCAGCAGCATAAAACTCGGGACAACTTATAATTCACCCCTCCACTTT. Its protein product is CASSIKLGTTYNSPLHF.

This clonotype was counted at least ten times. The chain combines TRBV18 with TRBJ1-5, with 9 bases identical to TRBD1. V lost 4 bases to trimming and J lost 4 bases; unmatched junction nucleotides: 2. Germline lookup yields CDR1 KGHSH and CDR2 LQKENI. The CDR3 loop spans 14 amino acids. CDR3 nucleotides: TGTGCCAGCTCACAGGGGACAGGGAATCAGCCCCAGCATTTT. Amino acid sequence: CASSQGTGNQPQHF.

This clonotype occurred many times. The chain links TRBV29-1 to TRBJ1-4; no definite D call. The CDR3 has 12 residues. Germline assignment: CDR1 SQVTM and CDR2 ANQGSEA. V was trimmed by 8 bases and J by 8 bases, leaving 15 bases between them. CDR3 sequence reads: CSSAEYGEKLFF. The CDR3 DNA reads TGCAGCTCCGCCGAGTATGGCGAAAAACTGTTTTTT.

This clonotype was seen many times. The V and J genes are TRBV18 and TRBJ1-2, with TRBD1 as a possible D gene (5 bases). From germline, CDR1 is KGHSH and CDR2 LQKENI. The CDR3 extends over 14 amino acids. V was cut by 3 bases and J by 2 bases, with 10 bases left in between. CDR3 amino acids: CASSPGTDNYGYTF. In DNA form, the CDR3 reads TGTGCCAGCTCACCCGGGACGGACAACTATGGCTACACCTTC.

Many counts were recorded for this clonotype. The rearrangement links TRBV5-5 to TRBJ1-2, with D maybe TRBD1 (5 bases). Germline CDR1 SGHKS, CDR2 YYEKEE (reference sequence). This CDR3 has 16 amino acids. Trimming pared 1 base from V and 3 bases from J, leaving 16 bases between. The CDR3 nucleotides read TGTGCCAGCAGCTTGTTACCTGGGGCAGGCTACTATGGCTACACCTTC. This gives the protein CASSLLPGAGYYGYTF.

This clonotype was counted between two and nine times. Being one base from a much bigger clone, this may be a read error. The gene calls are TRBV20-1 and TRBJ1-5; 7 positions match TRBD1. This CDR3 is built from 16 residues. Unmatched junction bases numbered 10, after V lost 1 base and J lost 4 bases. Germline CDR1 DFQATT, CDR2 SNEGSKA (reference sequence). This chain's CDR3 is CSARVPGQLSNQPQHF. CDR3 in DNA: TGCAGTGCTAGAGTACCGGGACAGCTTTCAAATCAGCCCCAGCATTTT.